The T cell receptor (beta chain) described here comes from a study of blood T cell repertoires in COVID-19. Study-wide context: Some COVID-19 samples were acute and others convalescent; all came from the United States, Italy and Spain. The cDNA or gDNA used as material had been derived from T cells, B-cell-depleted T cells, or PBMCs.

As originally analysed: Reference gene primer amplification gave estimated nucleated cell counts. Clones were sequenced by immunoSEQ multiplex PCR, and TCRdb holds only the in-frame ones, with some missing. D and trimming were read from the DNA, whereas the V and J calls and clone size are those reported in that table. The repertoire holds over 200,000 clones, with 87% as singletons. V shed 2 bases and J 3 bases; nucleotides not matched to a gene: 3. CDR1 and CDR2 (germline): MNHEY, SVGEGT. The CDR3 consists of 15 residues. The origin of this receptor is a woman between 18 and 29 years old who had recovered from COVID-19. Sequenced material: peripheral blood. The chain carries TRBV6-2 or TRBV6-3 and TRBJ2-1; 8 bases fit TRBD2. The CDR3 spells CASSYPREGYNEQFF. The CDR3 region has the DNA TGTGCCAGCAGTTACCCCCGGGAGGGCTACAATGAGCAGTTCTTC.